Below are 4 T cell receptor beta chains sequenced from a single sample in a study of T cells in Graves' hyperthyroidism and ophthalmopathy. RNA transcripts provided the source from which TCR beta CDR3 regions were amplified. The TCR CDR3 was amplified in a first-round RT-PCR using the HTBI primer set. One entry per CDR3 protein results from TCRdb running MiXCR on the multiplex PCR reads. The repertoire holds around 300,000 distinct CDR3 sequences, approximately 13% seen once, with approximately 25% in the top ten. The sequencing sample was made of blood. These receptors were collected from a woman aged 30 to 39 with Graves' hyperthyroidism.

This clonotype was seen ten or more times. The chain combines TRBV7-2 with TRBJ1-2; D gene uncertain. The CDR3 covers 13 residues. V lost 4 bases and J 4 bases, leaving 10 bases between the germline ends. Germline V gene data show CDR1 as SGHTA and CDR2 as FQGNSA. CDR3 loop: CASSSPVAYGYTF. Written as DNA, the CDR3 is TGTGCCAGCAGCTCCCCAGTGGCCTATGGCTACACCTTC.

This clonotype was detected ten times or more. The rearrangement joins TRBV11-2 to TRBJ2-5; D call uncertain. V was pared by 6 bases and J by 3 bases, with 17 bases between. In germline, CDR1 is SGHAT, CDR2 FQNNGV. The CDR3 has 15 residues. CDR3 loop: CASRTPGRAKETQYF. Written as DNA, the CDR3 is TGTGCCAGCAGAACACCCGGACGGGCAAAAGAGACCCAGTACTTC.

A note on this clonotype: Just one base apart from a much larger clone, this may be a read error. The chain combines TRBV7-2 with TRBJ2-3; no definite D call. The V gene lost 5 bases and the J gene lost 5 bases, with 11 bases spanning the gap. CDR3 length: 13 amino acids. Germline V CDR1 and CDR2: SGHTA, FQGNSA. The CDR3 protein is CASSDRPGDTQYF. The CDR3 bases are TGTGCCAGCAGCGACCGCCCCGGAGATACGCAGTATTTT.

A word on this clonotype: Given a much more abundant clone one base away, this may be a read error. The chain uses TRBV28 and TRBJ2-5, with D perhaps matching TRBD1 or TRBD2 (5 bases each). Germline lookup yields CDR1 MDHEN and CDR2 SYDVKM. The CDR3 loop spans 15 amino acids. V gave up 2 bases and J gave up 5 bases, with 15 bases separating them. CDR3 residues: CASSLGAQRGETQYF. The DNA for the CDR3 is TGTGCCAGCAGTTTAGGGGCCCAGAGAGGGGAGACCCAGTACTTC.